In this sample, the clone carrying this TCR beta chain turned up many times. The antigen is undetermined. V trimming: 5 bases; J trimming: 5 bases; junction bases outside the gene matches: 9. The CDR3 consists of 15 residues. The V gene's germline CDR1 is MDHEN and CDR2 SYDVKM. This record belongs to a study of beta chain features in type 1 diabetes. Whole-study results and caveats: Across patients, naive, central memory and Treg TCRB repertoires exhibited apparently greater similarity than was observed across healthy donors. Researchers report that Type 1 diabetes patients had moderately but significantly shorter TCRB CDR3s across all four CD4+ subsets. Among type 1 diabetes patients, VDJ junctions had fewer insertions and more deletions.

The study reverse transcribed the entire isolated RNA, so it sequenced expressed TCRB transcripts. The protocol was immunoSEQ multiplex PCR, while the TCRdb copy is restricted to in-frame clones and leaves out a portion. The table lists 100,000 to 150,000 clones, approximately 16% of them singletons. The source is a man under 40 with type 1 diabetes. Sequencing used central memory CD4+ T cells from blood. The V and J genes are TRBV28 and TRBJ2-5; 9 bases align to TRBD1. The DNA of the CDR3 is TGTGCCAGCAGTAGGGACAGGGTGGTTGGGGAGACCCAGTACTTC. As protein: CASSRDRVVGETQYF.